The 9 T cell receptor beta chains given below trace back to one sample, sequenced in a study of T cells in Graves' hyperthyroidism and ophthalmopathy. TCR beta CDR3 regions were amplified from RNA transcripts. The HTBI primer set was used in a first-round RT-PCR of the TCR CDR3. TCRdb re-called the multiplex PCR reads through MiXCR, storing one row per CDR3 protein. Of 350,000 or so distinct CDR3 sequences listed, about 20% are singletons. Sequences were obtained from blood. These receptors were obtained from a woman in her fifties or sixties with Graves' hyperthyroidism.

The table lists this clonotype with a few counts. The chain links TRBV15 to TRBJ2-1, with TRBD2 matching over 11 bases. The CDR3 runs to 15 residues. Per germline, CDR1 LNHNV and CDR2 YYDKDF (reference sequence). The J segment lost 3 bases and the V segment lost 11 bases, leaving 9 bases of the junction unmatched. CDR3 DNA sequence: TGTGCCTCGAGGGAGACTAGCGGGAACTACAATGAGCAGTTCTTC. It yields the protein CASRETSGNYNEQFF. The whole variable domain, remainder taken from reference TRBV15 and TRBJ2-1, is DAMVIQNPRYQVTQFGKPVTLSCSQTLNHNVMYWYQQKSSQAPKLLFHYYDKDFNNEADTPDNFQSRRPNTSFCFLDIRSPGLGDTAMYLCASRETSGNYNEQFFGPGTRLTVL.

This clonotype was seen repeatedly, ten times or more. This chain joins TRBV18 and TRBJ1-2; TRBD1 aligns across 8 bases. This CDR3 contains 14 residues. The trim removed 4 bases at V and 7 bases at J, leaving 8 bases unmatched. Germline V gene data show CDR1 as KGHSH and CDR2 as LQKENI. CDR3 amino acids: CASSRDRGGSGYTF. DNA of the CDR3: TGTGCCAGCTCACGCGACAGGGGAGGTAGTGGCTACACCTTC.

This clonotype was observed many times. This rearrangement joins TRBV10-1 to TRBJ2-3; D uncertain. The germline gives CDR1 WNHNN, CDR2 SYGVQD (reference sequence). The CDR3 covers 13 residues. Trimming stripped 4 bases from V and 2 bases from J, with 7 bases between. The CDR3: CASSVRITDTQYF. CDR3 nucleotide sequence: TGCGCCAGCAGTGTTCGGATCACAGATACGCAGTATTTT.

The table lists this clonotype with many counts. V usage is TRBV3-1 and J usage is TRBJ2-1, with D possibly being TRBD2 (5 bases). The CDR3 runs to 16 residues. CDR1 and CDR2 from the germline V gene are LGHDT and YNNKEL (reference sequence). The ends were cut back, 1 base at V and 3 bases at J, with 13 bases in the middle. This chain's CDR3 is CASSQVANLRYNEQFF. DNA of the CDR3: TGTGCCAGCAGCCAAGTAGCGAACCTGCGCTACAATGAGCAGTTCTTC.

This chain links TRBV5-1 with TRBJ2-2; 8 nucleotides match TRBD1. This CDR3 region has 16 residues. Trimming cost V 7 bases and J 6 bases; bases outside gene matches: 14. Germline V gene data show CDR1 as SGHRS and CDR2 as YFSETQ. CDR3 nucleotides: TGCGCCAGCGGAGCCCCCAGACAGGGGAATTCCGGGGAGCTGTTTTTT. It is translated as CASGAPRQGNSGELFF.

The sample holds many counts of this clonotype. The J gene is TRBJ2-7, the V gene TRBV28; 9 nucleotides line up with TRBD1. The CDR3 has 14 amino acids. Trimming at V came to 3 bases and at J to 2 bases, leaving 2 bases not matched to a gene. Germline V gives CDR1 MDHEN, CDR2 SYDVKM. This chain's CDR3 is CASSLGDRAYEQYF. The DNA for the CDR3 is TGTGCCAGCAGTTTGGGGGACAGGGCCTACGAGCAGTACTTC.

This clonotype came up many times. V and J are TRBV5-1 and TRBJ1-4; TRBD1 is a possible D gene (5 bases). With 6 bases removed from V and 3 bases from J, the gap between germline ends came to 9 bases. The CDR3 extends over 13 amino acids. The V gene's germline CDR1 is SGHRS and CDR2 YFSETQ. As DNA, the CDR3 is TGCGCCAGCAAGGCGGGGGCTAATGAAAAACTGTTTTTT. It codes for CASKAGANEKLFF.

CDR3 in amino acids: CASSYSNEYYTNTEAFF. Here the CDR3 DNA reads TGTGCCAGCAGTTACTCCAACGAGTACTATACGAACACTGAAGCTTTCTTT. The chain uses TRBV6-5 and TRBJ1-1; unclear D gene. The CDR3 is 17 residues long. CDR1 MNHEY and CDR2 SVGAGI come from the germline V gene. Trimming cost V 0 bases and J 1 base, with 15 bases left between them.

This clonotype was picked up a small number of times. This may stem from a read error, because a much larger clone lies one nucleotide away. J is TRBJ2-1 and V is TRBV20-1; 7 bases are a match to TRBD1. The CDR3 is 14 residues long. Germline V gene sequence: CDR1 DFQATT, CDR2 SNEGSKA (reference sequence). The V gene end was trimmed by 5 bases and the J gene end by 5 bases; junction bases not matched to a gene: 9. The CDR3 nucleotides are TGCAGTGCTTCGGAGACGGGACAGCACAATGAGCAGTTCTTC. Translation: CSASETGQHNEQFF.